One and the same sample provided the 27 T cell receptor beta chains below, sequenced in a study of cytomegalovirus exposure and HLA in healthy donors. Both 60 Vbeta primers and 13 Jbeta primers went into the PCR. The protocol was immunoSEQ multiplex PCR, while the TCRdb copy is restricted to in-frame clones and leaves out a portion. Of about 150,000 clones listed, roughly 9.4% were seen once; the top ten hold 1.5% to 2%. What was sequenced was PBMCs. The source of these receptors is a male donor in good health and CMV-seronegative.

This clone was found a few times. The chain has TRBV19 and TRBJ1-5; D perhaps matches TRBD1 (6 bases). Per germline, CDR1 LNHDA and CDR2 SQIVND (reference sequence). The CDR3 runs to 17 residues. The V end was cut by 6 bases, the J end by 0 bases, with 18 bases between. CDR3 sequence (DNA): TGTGCCAGTAGCCCTACCTCCGGGACACATAGCAATCAGCCCCAGCATTTT. Its protein product is CASSPTSGTHSNQPQHF.

This clone has only a few counts. Compared with germline, one end of the junction differs, possibly owing to a read error. This chain uses TRBV5-1 with TRBJ2-1; TRBD1 matches at 7 bases. The CDR3 totals 13 residues. CDR1 is SGHRS and CDR2 is YFSETQ in the germline V gene. The DNA of the CDR3 is TGCGCCAACAGCCAGGACAGGCACAATGAGCAGTTCTTC. It yields the protein CANSQDRHNEQFF.

The V call is TRBV27, the J call TRBJ1-2, with D possibly being TRBD1 (5 bases). The CDR3 contains 13 residues. V lost 2 bases and J lost 1, with 5 bases in between. The germline V gene has CDR1 MNHEY and CDR2 SMNVEV (reference sequence). In DNA form, the CDR3 reads TGTGCCAGCAGTTTAAGGGGTAACTATGGCTACACCTTC. Its protein product is CASSLRGNYGYTF.

This clone was detected a few times. This sequence joins TRBV6-4 and TRBJ1-1; 7 bases are shared with TRBD1. Germline V gives CDR1 MRHNA, CDR2 SNTAGT. The length of the CDR3 is 13 residues. V gave up 5 bases and J gave up 4 bases; unmatched junction bases: 4. CDR3 sequence: CASSRQGGTEAFF. CDR3 bases: TGTGCCAGCAGTCGACAGGGCGGCACTGAAGCTTTCTTT.

There are a few counts of this clone. The sample contains more than one DNA sequence encoding this CDR3. V usage is TRBV28 and J usage is TRBJ1-5; D call uncertain. This CDR3 has 13 residues. Germline CDR1 MDHEN, CDR2 SYDVKM. Deletions cut 1 base from V and 4 bases from J, with 5 bases between. The CDR3 bases are TGTGCCAGCAGTTTATCCCAGAATCAGCCCCAGCATTTT. Translated: CASSLSQNQPQHF.

In this sample, this clone turned up a few times. The chain has TRBV19 and TRBJ2-2; D remains unclear. Germline CDR1 is LNHDA and CDR2 is SQIVND (reference sequence). CDR3 length equals 11 residues. Trimming stripped 6 bases from V and 5 bases from J, with 4 bases between. In DNA form, the CDR3 reads TGTGCCAGTAGGGAGACCGGGGAGCTGTTTTTT. Encoded protein: CASRETGELFF.

This clone was counted between two and nine times. The V gene is TRBV18, the J gene TRBJ2-1, with 13 bases that match TRBD2. Per the germline V gene, CDR1 is KGHSH and CDR2 is LQKENI. The J segment lost 0 bases and the V segment lost 0 bases, leaving 5 bases of the junction unmatched. This CDR3 comprises 19 residues. The DNA for the CDR3 is TGTGCCAGCTCACCACCGGGACTAGCGGGAAGACTCTCCTACAATGAGCAGTTCTTC. Its translation: CASSPPGLAGRLSYNEQFF. Based on the CDR3 plus reference TRBV18 and TRBJ2-1, the full variable domain is NAGVMQNPRHLVRRRGQEARLRCSPMKGHSHVYWYRQLPEEGLKFMVYLQKENIIDESGMPKERFSAEFPKEGPSILRIQQVVRGDSAAYFCASSPPGLAGRLSYNEQFFGPGTRLTVL.

This chain uses TRBV20-1 with TRBJ1-1; tentative D call: TRBD1 (6 bases). Deletions cut 6 bases from V and 10 bases from J, with 9 bases between. The CDR3 consists of 9 residues. Germline CDR1 and CDR2: DFQATT and SNEGSKA (reference sequence). The CDR3 is CSARQAAFF. CDR3 in DNA: TGCAGTGCCCGACAGGCAGCTTTCTTT.

This clone was detected a few times. The chain links TRBV15 to TRBJ2-1; the D gene is possibly TRBD2 (5 bases). Trimming took off 9 bases at V and 9 bases at J, with 21 bases between the two ends. CDR3 length: 14 amino acids. The V gene's germline CDR1 is LNHNV and CDR2 YYDKDF (reference sequence). Written as DNA, the CDR3 is TGTGCCACGCATCAGGTCGGGGTTGGTTCTGAGCAGTTCTTC. The encoded protein is CATHQVGVGSEQFF. The whole variable domain, filled in from reference TRBV15 and TRBJ2-1, reads DAMVIQNPRYQVTQFGKPVTLSCSQTLNHNVMYWYQQKSSQAPKLLFHYYDKDFNNEADTPDNFQSRRPNTSFCFLDIRSPGLGDTAMYLCATHQVGVGSEQFFGPGTRLTVL.

This clone was seen more than once but under ten times. The V gene is TRBV4-3, the J gene TRBJ2-3; 7 bases are shared with TRBD2. The CDR3 totals 15 residues. Germline CDR1 reads LGHNA; CDR2 reads YSLEER. Germline trimming cut 0 bases from V and 2 bases from J; bases unmatched to any gene: 2. CDR3 DNA: TGCGCCAGCAGCCAAGAAGGGGACTACACAGATACGCAGTATTTT. Encoded protein: CASSQEGDYTDTQYF.

The chain carries TRBV29-1 and TRBJ1-1; unclear D gene. Looked up from germline, CDR1 is SQVTM and CDR2 is ANQGSEA. Deletions cut 6 bases from V and 5 bases from J, with 13 bases between. This CDR3 has 12 amino acids. The CDR3 spells CSVQRQLTEAFF. DNA of the CDR3: TGCAGCGTCCAACGACAATTAACTGAAGCTTTCTTT.

This clone was recorded a few times. Other DNA sequences in this sample translate to the same CDR3. The chain joins TRBV28 to TRBJ1-5, with D uncertain. Per the germline V gene, CDR1 is MDHEN and CDR2 is SYDVKM. The CDR3 covers 12 residues. Trimming stripped 4 bases from V and 6 bases from J, with 7 bases between. The CDR3 DNA sequence: TGTGCCAGCAGTTCCGCGGGTCAGCCCCAGCATTTT. Translation: CASSSAGQPQHF.

The chain recombines TRBV4-2 with TRBJ2-6; possible D gene TRBD2, 5 bases. The CDR3 has 16 amino acids. Trimming left V 1 base short and J 3 bases short, with 10 bases between. Germline CDR1 and CDR2: LGHNA and YNFKEQ. The CDR3 DNA sequence: TGTGCCAGCAGCCAAGGACCCGGGGATGGGGCCAACGTCCTGACTTTC. Its protein is CASSQGPGDGANVLTF.

The chain is built from TRBV15 and TRBJ2-7, with no clear D. This CDR3 has 14 residues. Germline CDR1 and CDR2: LNHNV and YYDKDF (reference sequence). Trimming left V 5 bases short and J 5 bases short, with 16 bases between. The CDR3 sequence is CATSGVHGFNEQYF. The CDR3 region has the DNA TGTGCCACCAGCGGAGTCCACGGTTTCAACGAGCAGTACTTC.

The chain uses TRBV27 and TRBJ2-3, with TRBD2 matching 8 bases. Trimming at V came to 1 base and at J to 5 bases, leaving 5 bases not matched to a gene. This CDR3 comprises 15 residues. Germline CDR1 reads MNHEY; CDR2 reads SMNVEV (reference sequence). As DNA, the CDR3 is TGTGCCAGCAGTTTATACGGGGGGGCAGGAGATACGCAGTATTTT. Protein product: CASSLYGGAGDTQYF.

The V gene is TRBV7-9, the J gene TRBJ1-3, with 9 nucleotides matching TRBD1. V trimming: 6 bases; J trimming: 4 bases; junction bases outside the gene matches: 4. The CDR3 length is 14 residues. Germline-derived CDR1 and CDR2 are SEHNR and FQNEAQ (reference sequence). The CDR3 nucleotides read TGTGCCAGCAGACAGGGGGCAAGAGGAAACACCATATATTTT. As protein: CASRQGARGNTIYF.

The V and J genes are TRBV5-1 and TRBJ1-1; the match to TRBD1 covers 9 bases. This CDR3 spans 14 amino acids. V shed 3 bases, J shed 5 bases, and the junction held 5 bases outside the gene matches. CDR1 is SGHRS and CDR2 is YFSETQ in the germline V gene. The CDR3 nucleotides read TGCGCCAGCAGCTGGGGGACAGGGCAAACTGAAGCTTTCTTT. Residues: CASSWGTGQTEAFF.

The chain combines TRBV5-4 with TRBJ2-7; 8 bases agree with TRBD1. V was clipped by 4 bases and J by 6 bases; unmatched bases: 9. CDR1 is SGHNT and CDR2 is YYREEE in the germline V gene (reference sequence). This CDR3 spans 14 amino acids. DNA for the CDR3: TGTGCCAGCAGCGGGGGCAGGGGGCAAGGCGAGCAGTACTTC. It is translated as CASSGGRGQGEQYF.

This clone appeared a few times. The chain is built from TRBV29-1 and TRBJ2-7, with 9 bases matching TRBD2. This CDR3 comprises 14 residues. Germline V CDR1 and CDR2: SQVTM, ANQGSEA. With 4 bases clipped from V and 1 base from J, the junction kept 5 bases outside the gene matches. The CDR3 reads CSVAWREGSYEQYF. CDR3 nucleotides: TGCAGCGTTGCCTGGCGGGAGGGATCCTACGAGCAGTACTTC.

The chain combines TRBV6-5 with TRBJ1-1, with 7 nucleotides matching TRBD1. Germline CDR1 MNHEY, CDR2 SVGAGI. The CDR3 consists of 13 residues. V trimming: 7 bases; J trimming: 5 bases; junction bases outside the gene matches: 7. CDR3 in DNA: TGTGCCAGCAACCCACAGGGGTTGACTGAAGCTTTCTTT. As protein: CASNPQGLTEAFF.

The chain has TRBV5-1 and TRBJ2-1; no clear D gene. Germline lookup yields CDR1 SGHRS and CDR2 YFSETQ. The CDR3 consists of 16 residues. V lost 4 bases and J 0 bases, leaving 14 bases between the germline ends. The CDR3 reads CASSRGTTSSYNEQFF. In DNA form, the CDR3 reads TGCGCCAGCAGCCGCGGAACAACGAGCTCCTACAATGAGCAGTTCTTC.

This clone was counted between two and nine times. The CDR3 spells CASSLDRGPTEAFF. CDR3 bases: TGCGCCAGCAGCTTGGACAGGGGGCCCACTGAAGCTTTCTTT. J is TRBJ1-1 and V is TRBV5-1, with 9 bases fitting TRBD1. The CDR3 is 14 amino acids. V shed 0 bases and J 4 bases; nucleotides not matched to a gene: 1. Germline CDR1 and CDR2: SGHRS and YFSETQ.

This clone was seen a few times. The chain joins TRBV30 to TRBJ2-7; 8 nucleotides agree with TRBD1. V was pared by 1 base and J by 5 bases, with 4 bases of the junction left unmatched. CDR1 and CDR2 from the germline V gene are GTSNPN and SVGIG (reference sequence). This CDR3 region has 13 residues. The CDR3 DNA is TGTGCCTGGAGTGCGGACAGGGTCCACGAGCAGTACTTC. Its translation is CAWSADRVHEQYF.

This clone showed up just a few times. The sample carries other DNA sequences with the same CDR3. The genes are TRBV5-1 and TRBJ2-7; TRBD1 is a possible D gene (6 bases). CDR3 length equals 12 residues. The V end lost 3 bases, the J end lost 4 bases, and 8 bases lay between the germline ends. Germline CDR1 reads SGHRS; CDR2 reads YFSETQ. The chain's CDR3 is CASSSQGYEQYF. The CDR3 DNA is TGCGCCAGCAGCTCACAGGGTTACGAGCAGTACTTC.

V and J are TRBV5-1 and TRBJ1-1; TRBD1 aligns across 9 bases. Germline V lookup: CDR1 SGHRS, CDR2 YFSETQ. After removal of 2 bases from V and 3 bases from J, the junction contained 2 bases not matched to a gene. CDR3 length: 14 amino acids. The CDR3 region has the DNA TGCGCCAGCAGCTTCGACAGGGGGGACACTGAAGCTTTCTTT. This encodes CASSFDRGDTEAFF.

This clone was counted only a few times. The chain recombines TRBV18 with TRBJ2-3; 8 bases align to TRBD2. V lost 7 bases to trimming and J lost 4 bases; unmatched junction nucleotides: 10. From germline, CDR1 is KGHSH and CDR2 LQKENI. The CDR3 loop spans 15 amino acids. The CDR3, as DNA: TGTGCCAGCTGGTCTAACGGGGGGGCCCCAGATACGCAGTATTTT. This translates into CASWSNGGAPDTQYF.

The chain carries TRBV4-3 and TRBJ2-7, with 10 bases aligning to TRBD1. The CDR3 spans 14 residues. Looked up from germline, CDR1 is LGHNA and CDR2 is YSLEER. Trimming cost V 2 bases and J 7 bases; bases outside gene matches: 5. This CDR3 is CASSQRTGGVEQYF. CDR3 nucleotide sequence: TGCGCCAGCAGCCAACGGACAGGGGGAGTTGAGCAGTACTTC.